This TCR beta chain was sequenced during a study of blood T cell repertoires in COVID-19. Assay: immunoSEQ multiplex PCR; the TCRdb copy retains only in-frame clones and omits some. The table lists 360,000 or so clones, approximately 91% of them singletons. Germline lookup yields CDR1 SGHRS and CDR2 YFSETQ. This CDR3 comprises 13 residues. The V end was cut by 3 bases, the J end by 7 bases, with 14 bases between. A single count supports this clone. Adults between roughly 18 and 95 years of age took part from about 24 US areas. In the 2 weeks before study entry, exposed participants met a COVID-19 case, which was PCR-confirmed or clinician-diagnosed.

The genes are TRBV5-1 and TRBJ2-7; D gene ambiguous. The sequenced material came from PBMCs or T cells enriched from blood (not recorded which). The sequence derives from a woman aged 25 to 39 who had been exposed to COVID-19. The CDR3 here is CASSSGPVGEQYF. The CDR3 DNA is TGCGCCAGCAGCTCCGGTCCAGTCGGGGAGCAGTACTTC.